One T cell receptor (beta chain) is described in this entry. Its antigen is unidentified. These data are taken from a study of beta chain features in type 1 diabetes. Overall study context: Regarding age, gender and cell yields, patients proved similar to healthy donors. Sorted cells, 107,917,701 in number, were examined across all samples.

Overall study results and limits: Researchers reported that naive, central memory and Treg TCRB repertoires appeared more similar in patients than in healthy donors. Type 1 diabetes patients had moderately but significantly shorter TCRB CDR3s in all four CD4+ subsets.

The investigators reverse transcribed all of the isolated RNA, so they sequenced expressed TCRB transcripts. Data came from immunoSEQ multiplex PCR; TCRdb stores just in-frame clones and leaves some out. Seen here are about 650,000 clones, around 12% observed once, and the top ten hold more than 0.1%. Germline CDR1 reads SGHRS; CDR2 reads YFSETQ. J was trimmed by 15 bases and V by 4 bases; bases with no gene match: 9. The CDR3 length is 14 residues. Each of the CD4+ naive, central memory, regulatory and stem cell-like memory populations was sorted via CD45RO/CCR7/CD25/CD127/CD95/CD27. The clonotype was recovered from a man aged 25 to 40 with type 1 diabetes. The gene calls are TRBV5-1 and TRBJ2-1; 14 bases align to TRBD2. Sequencing was carried out using naive CD4+ T cells from blood. CDR3 in DNA: TGCGCCAGCAGCCCCGGACTAGCGGGGGGCCTGGGGTTCTTC. Encoded protein: CASSPGLAGGLGFF.